The 9 T cell receptor beta chains below come from one sample, sequenced in a study of human T cells and chemical hapten exposure. From the RACE reads, TCRdb called clonotypes with MiXCR, one entry per CDR3 protein. In the table there are roughly 100,000 distinct CDR3 sequences, around 9% of which are singletons. Time point noted: healthy volunteer bleed at 2 weeks. RNA extraction used unfractionated whole blood as the source of total RNA. The specimen sequenced was whole blood. The receptors here all came from a female donor in good health. Some clones in this sample may be carry-over from other donors' samples.

The chain uses TRBV28 and TRBJ2-7; TRBD1 aligns across 7 bases. The trim removed 6 bases at V and 7 bases at J, leaving 15 bases unmatched. Germline assignment: CDR1 MDHEN and CDR2 SYDVKM. The CDR3 spans 15 residues. The CDR3 nucleotides read TGTGCCAGCAGGGAACCGGGACAGTGGAATGAGGAGCAGTACTTC. This sequence encodes CASREPGQWNEEQYF.

As concerns this clonotype: The CDR3 does not end in the conserved phenylalanine or tryptophan, so this is likely a read error. The chain employs TRBV20-1 and TRBJ2-7, with unresolved D. V was trimmed by 3 bases and J by 2 bases, leaving 8 bases between them. The CDR3 totals 12 residues. Germline V gene data show CDR1 as DFQATT and CDR2 as SNEGSKA (reference sequence). In DNA, the CDR3 is TGCAGTGCTAGGGTCCCACCCTACGAGCAGTACTCC. It translates to CSARVPPYEQYS.

This clonotype came up a few times. This chain's CDR3 is CSARMDRLTEAFF. CDR3 sequence (DNA): TGCAGTGCAAGGATGGACAGGCTCACTGAAGCTTTCTTT. This chain joins TRBV20-1 and TRBJ1-1, with 7 bases fitting TRBD1. V shed 6 bases and J 4 bases; nucleotides not matched to a gene: 8. The CDR3 spans 13 residues. Germline V gives CDR1 DFQATT, CDR2 SNEGSKA (reference sequence).

The chain uses TRBV29-1 and TRBJ1-1; a weak D match, TRBD1 (5 bases). V lost 8 bases to trimming and J lost 7 bases, with 11 bases between them. The CDR3 is made up of 10 amino acids. CDR1 SQVTM and CDR2 ANQGSEA come from the germline V gene. This chain's CDR3 is CSPRGVEAFF. In DNA, the CDR3 is TGCAGCCCTCGAGGGGTTGAAGCTTTCTTT. Filled out from reference TRBV29-1 and TRBJ1-1, the complete variable domain reads SAVISQKPSRDICQRGTSLTIQCQVDSQVTMMFWYRQQPGQSLTLIATANQGSEATYESGFVIDKFPISRPNLTFSTLTVSNMSPEDSSIYLCSPRGVEAFFGQGTRLTVV.

The rearrangement links TRBV30 to TRBJ2-1; TRBD2 is a possible D gene (6 bases). The CDR3 extends over 12 amino acids. V was shortened by 2 bases and J by 6 bases, with 8 bases between the two germline ends. Germline V CDR1 and CDR2: GTSNPN, SVGIG (reference sequence). The CDR3 DNA sequence: TGTGCCTGGAGTTCGGGAGTCAATGAGCAGTTCTTC. It yields the protein CAWSSGVNEQFF.

The chain employs TRBV5-1 and TRBJ1-5; perhaps TRBD1 as D (6 bases). The germline V gene encodes CDR1 SGHRS and CDR2 YFSETQ. V was clipped by 0 bases and J by 4 bases, with 8 bases between them. This CDR3 spans 14 amino acids. CDR3 bases: TGCGCCAGCAGCTTGGAAGGGGGGAATCAGCCCCAGCATTTT. Residues: CASSLEGGNQPQHF. The variable domain in full, completed from reference TRBV5-1 and TRBJ1-5, reads KAGVTQTPRYLIKTRGQQVTLSCSPISGHRSVSWYQQTPGQGLQFLFEYFSETQRNKGNFPGRFSGRQFSNSRSEMNVSTLELGDSALYLCASSLEGGNQPQHFGDGTRLSIL.

J is TRBJ1-1 and V is TRBV3-1; no firm D call. The germline CDR1 and CDR2 sequences are LGHDT and YNNKEL (reference sequence). This CDR3 is 15 amino acids long. V was shortened by 7 bases and J by 2 bases, with 17 bases between the two germline ends. CDR3 residues: CASTHRAGKNTEAFF. CDR3 DNA sequence: TGTGCCAGCACCCATAGAGCGGGGAAAAACACTGAAGCTTTCTTT.

This clonotype was detected a few times. The V and J genes are TRBV20-1 and TRBJ2-7; 7 bases fit TRBD2. Looked up from germline, CDR1 is DFQATT and CDR2 is SNEGSKA (reference sequence). The trim removed 0 bases at V and 0 bases at J, leaving 5 bases unmatched. The length of the CDR3 is 15 residues. The CDR3 DNA reads TGCAGTGCTAGAGATTTATTAGCGGGCTCCTACGAGCAGTACTTC. Translated: CSARDLLAGSYEQYF.

The table lists this clonotype with a few counts. This chain connects TRBV12-3 or TRBV12-4 to TRBJ1-2; 11 nucleotides align to TRBD1. The V and J ends lost 5 bases and 2 bases, in that order; junction bases with no gene match: 1. The CDR3 spans 14 residues. The CDR3: CASSRDRGNYGYTF. The CDR3 coding sequence is TGTGCCAGCAGTCGGGACAGGGGGAACTATGGCTACACCTTC.